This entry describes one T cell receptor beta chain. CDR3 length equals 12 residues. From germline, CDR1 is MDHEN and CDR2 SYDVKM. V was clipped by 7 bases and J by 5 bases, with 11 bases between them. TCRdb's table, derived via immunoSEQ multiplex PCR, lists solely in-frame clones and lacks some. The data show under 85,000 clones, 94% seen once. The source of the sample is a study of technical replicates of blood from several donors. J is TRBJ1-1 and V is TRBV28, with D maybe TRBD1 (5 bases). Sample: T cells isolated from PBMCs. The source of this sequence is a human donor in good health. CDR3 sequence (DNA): TGTGCCAGCACGCAGGGTAGGACTGAAGCTTTCTTT. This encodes CASTQGRTEAFF.